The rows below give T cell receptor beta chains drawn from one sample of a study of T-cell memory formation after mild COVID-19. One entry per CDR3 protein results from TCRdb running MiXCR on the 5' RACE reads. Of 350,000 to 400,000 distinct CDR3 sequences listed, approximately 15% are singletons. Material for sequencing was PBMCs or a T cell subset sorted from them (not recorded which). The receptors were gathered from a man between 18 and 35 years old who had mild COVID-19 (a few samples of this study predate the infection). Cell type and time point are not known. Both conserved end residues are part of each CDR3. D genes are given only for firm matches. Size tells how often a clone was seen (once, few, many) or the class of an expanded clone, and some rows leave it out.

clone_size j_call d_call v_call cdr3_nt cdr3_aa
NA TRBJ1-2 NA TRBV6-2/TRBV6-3 TGTGCCAGCAGTTACGAAGGACAGCAATATGGCTACACCTTC CASSYEGQQYGYTF
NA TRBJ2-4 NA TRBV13 TGTGCCAGCAGCAATTACTCCGGGAACATTCAGTACTTC CASSNYSGNIQYF
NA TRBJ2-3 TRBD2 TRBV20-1 TGCAGTGCTAGAGATCAGATGGGAGCGGGAGCCCACTACACAGATACGCAGTATTTT CSARDQMGAGAHYTDTQYF
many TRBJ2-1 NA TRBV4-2 TGTGCCAGCAGCCAAGAGGGAACCCCTTACAATGAGCAGTTCTTC CASSQEGTPYNEQFF
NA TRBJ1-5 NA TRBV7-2 TGTGCCAGCAGCTTCGGTGGAAGTGATATCCAGCATTTT CASSFGGSDIQHF
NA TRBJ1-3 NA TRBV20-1 TGCAGTGCTAGGGACGGACCTGGAAACACCATATATTTT CSARDGPGNTIYF
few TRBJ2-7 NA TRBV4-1 TGCGCCAGCAGCCTATCTGCTACCTCCTACGAGCAGTACTTC CASSLSATSYEQYF
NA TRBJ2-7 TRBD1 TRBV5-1 TGCGCCAGCAGCTACCGGGACAGGGGACGTTACGAGCAGTACTTC CASSYRDRGRYEQYF
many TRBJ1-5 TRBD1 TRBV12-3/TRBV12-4 TGTGCCAGCAGTTTCAGACAGGGGGACGGTCAGCCCCAGCATTTT CASSFRQGDGQPQHF
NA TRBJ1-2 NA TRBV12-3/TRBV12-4 TGTGCCAGCCACGGCGAGGGCCTCTATGGCTACACCTTC CASHGEGLYGYTF
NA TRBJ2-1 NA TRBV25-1 TGTGCCAGCAGTGCGGGGCCGTACTACAATGAGCAGTTCTTC CASSAGPYYNEQFF
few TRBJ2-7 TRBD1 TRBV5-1 TGTGCCAGCAGTTCCCGGGACAGCTCCTACGAGCAGTACTTC CASSSRDSSYEQYF
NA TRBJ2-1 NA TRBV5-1 TGCGCCAGCAGCGCCTATGGGGAAGAGAATGAGCAGTTCTTC CASSAYGEENEQFF
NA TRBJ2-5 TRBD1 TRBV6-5 TGTGCCACTAAGGGACAGGGCGTTTTTAAGTACTTC CATKGQGVFKYF
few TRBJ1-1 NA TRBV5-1 TGCGCCAGCAGCTCCCTATGGACCGAAGAAGCTTTCTTT CASSSLWTEEAFF
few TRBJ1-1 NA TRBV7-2 TGTGCCAGCACTGGACAGAGGAACACTGAAGCTTTCTTT CASTGQRNTEAFF
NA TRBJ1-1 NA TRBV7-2 TGTGCCAGCAGCTTAGGGGGCGAGGTCACTGAAGCTTTCTTT CASSLGGEVTEAFF
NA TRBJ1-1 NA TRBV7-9 TGTGCCAGCAGCGAGGGTAAGAGTAAAGCTTTCTTT CASSEGKSKAFF
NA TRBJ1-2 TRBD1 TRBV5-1 TGCGCCAGCAGCTTGGAGGGGGCGGATGGCTACACCTTC CASSLEGADGYTF
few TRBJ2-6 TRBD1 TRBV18 TGTGCCAGCTCGATGGACAGGGAAAGCTCTGGGGCCAACGTCCTGACTTTC CASSMDRESSGANVLTF
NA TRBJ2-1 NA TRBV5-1 TGCGCCAGCAGCCCCTACTCGTTCAATGAGCAGTTCTTC CASSPYSFNEQFF
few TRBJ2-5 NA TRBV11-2 TGTGCCAGCAGCTTAGGGGGCTTAGCCTCCCGGGAGACCCAGTACTTC CASSLGGLASRETQYF
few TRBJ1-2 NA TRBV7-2 TGTGCCAGCAGCTTACGAGGTCTGCTCCCAGGGGATGGCTACACCTTC CASSLRGLLPGDGYTF
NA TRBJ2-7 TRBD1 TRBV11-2 TGTGCCAGCAGCTCTATCAGGGGGAAGGTCTTGGGGGAGCAGTACTTC CASSSIRGKVLGEQYF
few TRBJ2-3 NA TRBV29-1 TGCAGCGTTCCTCCGGGACAAGCTCCAGATACGCAGTATTTT CSVPPGQAPDTQYF
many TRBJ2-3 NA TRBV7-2 TGTGCCAGCAGCTTATCACTCGGAGGCACAGATACGCAGTATTTT CASSLSLGGTDTQYF
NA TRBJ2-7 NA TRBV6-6 TGTGCCAGCAGGATCAGAGCCTACGAGCAGTACTTC CASRIRAYEQYF
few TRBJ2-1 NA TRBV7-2 TGTGCCAGCAGCTTATGGGCCGGGCAGGGAAACAATGAGCAGTTCTTC CASSLWAGQGNNEQFF
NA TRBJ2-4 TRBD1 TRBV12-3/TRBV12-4 TGTGCCAGCAGTTTTGTGGGACAGGGCCCAGCCAAAAACATTCAGTACTTC CASSFVGQGPAKNIQYF
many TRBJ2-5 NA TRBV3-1 TGTGCCAGCAGCCAAGAAGGTAAACCTGAAGAGACCCAGTACTTC CASSQEGKPEETQYF
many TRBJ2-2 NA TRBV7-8 TGTGCCAGCAGCACCAACAGGGACACCGGGGAGCTGTTTTTT CASSTNRDTGELFF
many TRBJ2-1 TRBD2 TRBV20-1 TGCAGTGCTATAGCGGGGCTCTACAATGAGCAGTTCTTC CSAIAGLYNEQFF
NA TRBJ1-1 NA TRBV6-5 TGTGCCAGCAGTTACGGAGGGCGCTACACTGAAGCTTTCTTT CASSYGGRYTEAFF
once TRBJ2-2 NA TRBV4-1 TGCGCCAGCAGCCAAGATCGCGGCCCCGGGGAGCTGTTTTTT CASSQDRGPGELFF
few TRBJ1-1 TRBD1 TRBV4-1 TGCGCCAGCAGCCTCCCAGGGGGGCAGGACACTGAAGCTTTCTTT CASSLPGGQDTEAFF
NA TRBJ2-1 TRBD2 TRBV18 TGTGCCAGCTCACCGTTAATAGCGGGGGGGCCGACGAATGAGCAGTTCTTC CASSPLIAGGPTNEQFF
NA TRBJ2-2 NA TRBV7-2 TGTGCCAGCAGCTTAGAACAGATAGTCACCGGGGAGCTGTTTTTT CASSLEQIVTGELFF
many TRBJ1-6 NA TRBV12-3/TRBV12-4 TGTGCCAGCAGTTCCAGCTCCTATAATTCACCCCTCCACTTT CASSSSSYNSPLHF
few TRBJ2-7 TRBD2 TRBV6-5 TGTGCCAGCAGTTACCTTAATAGCGGGGGTAACTACGAGCAGTACTTC CASSYLNSGGNYEQYF
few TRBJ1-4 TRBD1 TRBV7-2 TGTGCCAGCAGCGTGGACACCGGGACAGGGAATGAAAAACTGTTTTTT CASSVDTGTGNEKLFF
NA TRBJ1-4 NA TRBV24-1 TGTGCCACCAGTGGGGGTGAAAAACTGTTTTTT CATSGGEKLFF
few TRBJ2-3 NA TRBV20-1 TGCAGTGCCCCTCGGCTAGCAGCAGATACGCAGTATTTT CSAPRLAADTQYF
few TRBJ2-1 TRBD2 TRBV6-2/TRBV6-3 TGTGCCAGCAGTCCCCCACTAGCGGGGGGTTGGCGTGAGCAGTTCTTC CASSPPLAGGWREQFF
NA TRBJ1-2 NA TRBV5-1 TGCGCCAGCAGGAGCGGACAAACTGCTAACTATGGCTACACCTTC CASRSGQTANYGYTF
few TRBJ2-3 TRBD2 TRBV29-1 TGCAGCGTTGAGGCGGGGAGGGGTAGCACAGATACGCAGTATTTT CSVEAGRGSTDTQYF
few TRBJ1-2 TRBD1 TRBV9 TGTGCCAGCAGCGCCCTTATGACAGGGGGAAATGGCTACACCTTC CASSALMTGGNGYTF
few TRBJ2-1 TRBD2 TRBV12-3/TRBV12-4 TGTGCCAGCCGCCCCAGGAGACTAGCGGGGGGACGACACGATGAGCAGTTCTTC CASRPRRLAGGRHDEQFF
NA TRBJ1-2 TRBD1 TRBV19 TGTGCCAGTAGTATGAGTTTGGCAGGGGGCTTCTATGGCTACACCTTC CASSMSLAGGFYGYTF
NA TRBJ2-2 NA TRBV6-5 TGTGCCAGCAGCCGACAGAACACCGGGGAGCTGTTTTTT CASSRQNTGELFF
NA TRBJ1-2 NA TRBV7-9 TGTGCCAGCAGCCCGGCGGGGTCTCGGAGGAATGGCTACACCTTC CASSPAGSRRNGYTF
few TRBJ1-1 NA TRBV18 TGTGCCAGCTCACCCCCAATGAACACTGAAGCTTTCTTT CASSPPMNTEAFF
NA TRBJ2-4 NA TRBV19 TGTGCCAGTAGTATTACGGCTAGGGGCATTCAGTACTTC CASSITARGIQYF